This T cell receptor (beta chain) originates from a study of T-cell reconstitution after alpha-beta-depleted transplantation in children. There are 15 residues in the CDR3. Germline lookup yields CDR1 LNHNV and CDR2 YYDKDF (reference sequence). Trimming left V 7 bases short and J 4 bases short, with 16 bases between. TCRbeta library preparation incorporated unique molecular identifiers. Via MiXCR, TCRdb re-called the PCR reads, giving one row per CDR3 protein. The table has about 440,000 distinct CDR3 sequences, 43% seen once; the top ten hold about 30%. This clonotype was seen at least ten times. What it recognizes is unknown. Study-level points and caveats: Expanded graft clones numbering several hundred reportedly gave rise to alpha-beta T cells about two months after transplant. Fresh T-cell production supplied most of the T-cell counts and diversity seen one year after transplant. In some patients, recipient T cells and intrathymic progenitors surviving conditioning explained high day-60 diversity.

Sequencing used PBMCs, obtained before TCRalphabeta/CD19-depleted stem cell transplant. This chain uses TRBV15 with TRBJ2-2; D gene uncertain. This clonotype was obtained from a girl aged 2 to 9 with aplastic anemia, due to receive a stem cell transplant. CDR3 nucleotides: TGTGCCACCAACCCGCGGATGGATTTCACCGGGGAGCTGTTTTTT. Its translation is CATNPRMDFTGELFF.